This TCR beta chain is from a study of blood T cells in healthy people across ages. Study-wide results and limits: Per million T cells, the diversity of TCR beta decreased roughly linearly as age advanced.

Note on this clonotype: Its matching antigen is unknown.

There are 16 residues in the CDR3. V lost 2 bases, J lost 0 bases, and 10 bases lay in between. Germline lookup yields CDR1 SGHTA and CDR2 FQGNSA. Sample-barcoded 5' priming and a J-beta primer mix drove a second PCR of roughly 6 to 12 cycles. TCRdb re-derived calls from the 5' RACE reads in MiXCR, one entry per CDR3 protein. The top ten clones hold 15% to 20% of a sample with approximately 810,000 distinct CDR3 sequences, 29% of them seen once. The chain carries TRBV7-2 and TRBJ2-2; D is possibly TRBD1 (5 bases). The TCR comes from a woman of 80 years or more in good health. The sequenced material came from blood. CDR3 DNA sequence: TGTGCCAGCAGCTTACAGGGCATTGCGAACACCGGGGAGCTGTTTTTT. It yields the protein CASSLQGIANTGELFF.